The rows below give T cell receptor beta chains drawn from one sample of a study of blood T cells in healthy people across ages. Via MiXCR, TCRdb re-called the 5' RACE reads, giving one row per CDR3 protein. The sample carries 2 million or so distinct CDR3 sequences, around half recorded once. The specimen sequenced was blood. All receptors come from a middle-aged woman in good health. CDR3s include the opening cysteine and the closing phenylalanine or tryptophan. A D gene is named only where the DNA matches it firmly. Clone size is stated in some rows and not others, as once, few, many or a class when expanded.

V,J,D,size,CDR3,DNA
TRBV20-1,TRBJ2-3,NA,few,CSASGASYTDTQYF,TGCAGTGCTAGCGGGGCAAGCTACACAGATACGCAGTATTTT
TRBV7-2,TRBJ2-5,NA,NA,CASSLGVAQETQYF,TGTGCCAGCAGCTTAGGGGTCGCTCAAGAGACCCAGTACTTC
TRBV20-1,TRBJ2-7,NA,few,CSARPGGEYYEQYF,TGCAGTGCTAGGCCAGGCGGGGAATACTACGAGCAGTACTTC
TRBV6-2/TRBV6-3,TRBJ2-3,NA,NA,CASSYNRRLLSPADTQYF,TGTGCCAGCAGTTATAATAGGAGACTCCTAAGCCCCGCAGATACGCAGTATTTT
TRBV6-2/TRBV6-3,TRBJ2-4,NA,NA,CASSYSDRDFPWEQYF,TGTGCCAGCAGTTATTCAGACCGGGACTTCCCGTGGGAGCAGTACTTC
TRBV9,TRBJ2-4,TRBD2,many,CASSSGGENIQYF,TGTGCCAGCAGTAGCGGGGGGGAAAACATTCAGTACTTC
TRBV11-2,TRBJ2-7,NA,NA,CASSLAPGVGGYEQYF,TGTGCCAGCAGCTTAGCTCCGGGCGTGGGGGGATACGAGCAGTACTTC
TRBV7-2,TRBJ2-4,TRBD1,NA,CAGSPQGQGRRGIQYF,TGTGCCGGCAGCCCCCAAGGACAGGGACGTCGCGGCATTCAGTACTTC
TRBV5-1,TRBJ2-3,NA,NA,CASSLAFNTDTQYF,TGCGCCAGCAGCTTGGCCTTCAATACAGATACGCAGTATTTT
TRBV9,TRBJ2-5,NA,NA,CASSPRGVTQETQYF,TGTGCCAGCAGCCCCCGCGGGGTCACCCAAGAGACCCAGTACTTC
TRBV20-1,TRBJ2-5,NA,few,CSASFGLGSETQYF,TGCAGTGCTAGTTTCGGACTGGGGTCGGAGACCCAGTACTTC
TRBV6-5,TRBJ2-7,NA,NA,CASSYEQRSYEQYF,TGTGCCAGCAGTTACGAACAGCGCTCCTACGAGCAGTACTTC
TRBV7-9,TRBJ1-2,TRBD1,few,CASTHAGGPAYGYTF,TGTGCCAGCACCCACGCAGGGGGTCCCGCCTATGGCTACACCTTC
TRBV20-1,TRBJ1-6,NA,NA,CSARDKGSSYNSPLHF,TGCAGTGCTAGAGATAAAGGGTCCTCCTATAATTCACCCCTCCACTTT
TRBV7-2,TRBJ1-5,NA,NA,CASSLGGRDNQPQHF,TGTGCCAGCAGCTTAGGAGGCAGGGATAATCAGCCCCAGCATTTT
TRBV20-1,TRBJ2-1,NA,NA,CSASFPTNEQFF,TGCAGTGCTAGTTTCCCTACAAATGAGCAGTTCTTC
TRBV7-2,TRBJ1-2,NA,NA,CASSLEFSTAGYTF,TGTGCCAGCAGCTTAGAATTCTCCACGGCTGGCTACACCTTC
TRBV27,TRBJ2-5,TRBD2,NA,CTSSFTGGYQETQYF,TGTACCAGCAGTTTCACGGGGGGGTACCAAGAGACCCAGTACTTC
TRBV7-9,TRBJ2-5,NA,NA,CASSPTARGPTQETQYF,TGTGCCAGCAGCCCCACGGCTCGCGGTCCGACCCAAGAGACCCAGTACTTC
TRBV18,TRBJ2-1,TRBD2,few,CASSPEAGFSYNEQFF,TGTGCCAGCTCACCGGAAGCGGGGTTCTCCTACAATGAGCAGTTCTTC
TRBV27,TRBJ2-5,TRBD2,few,CASSQAGTNNEQYF,TGTGCCAGCAGTCAAGCGGGGACTAACAATGAGCAGTACTTC
TRBV6-6,TRBJ2-7,TRBD1,NA,CASNPQGAGCEQYF,TGTGCCAGCAATCCGCAGGGGGCAGGTTGCGAGCAGTACTTC
TRBV29-1,TRBJ2-5,TRBD2,NA,CSVAGGAQETQYF,TGCAGCGTCGCGGGGGGGGCTCAAGAGACCCAGTACTTC
TRBV21-1,TRBJ2-1,NA,NA,CASSKPLGQGNEQFF,TGTGCCAGCAGCAAACCCTTGGGGCAGGGGAATGAGCAGTTCTTC
TRBV5-1,TRBJ2-3,TRBD2,few,CASSRTKAGDSYGTQYF,TGCGCCAGCAGCCGTACCAAAGCGGGGGATTCCTACGGTACGCAGTATTTT
TRBV29-1,TRBJ2-1,TRBD1,few,CSAGQGEQFF,TGCAGCGCCGGACAGGGTGAGCAGTTCTTC
TRBV28,TRBJ2-4,NA,NA,CASSAPGNIQYF,TGTGCCAGCAGTGCCCCAGGAAACATTCAGTACTTC
TRBV5-1,TRBJ2-7,NA,NA,CASSPRDLAYEQYF,TGCGCCAGCAGCCCCCGGGACCTCGCCTACGAGCAGTACTTC
TRBV28,TRBJ2-5,NA,few,CASSLATGLKTQYF,TGTGCCAGCAGCCTAGCGACAGGTTTGAAGACCCAGTACTTC
TRBV18,TRBJ2-5,NA,many,CASSQQSDQYF,TGTGCCAGCTCACAGCAAAGCGACCAGTACTTC
TRBV29-1,TRBJ1-1,NA,NA,CSVDRPEAFF,TGCAGCGTTGATAGGCCTGAAGCTTTCTTT
TRBV7-2,TRBJ2-3,NA,NA,CASTRSLDTQYF,TGTGCCAGCACACGGAGCCTGGATACGCAGTATTTT
TRBV5-6,TRBJ2-7,TRBD2,few,CASSSGGTVAYEQYF,TGTGCCAGCAGCTCGGGGGGGACGGTAGCCTACGAGCAGTACTTC
TRBV24-1,TRBJ2-5,NA,NA,CATSEPGHREQYF,TGTGCCACCAGTGAACCGGGACATCGGGAGCAGTACTTC
TRBV11-2,TRBJ2-7,TRBD1,NA,CASSRYRDSIYEQYF,TGTGCCAGCAGCAGATACCGGGACAGTATCTACGAGCAGTACTTC
TRBV14,TRBJ2-3,TRBD1,few,CASSRWTGVLDTQYF,TGTGCCAGCAGCCGTTGGACAGGGGTTTTGGATACGCAGTATTTT
TRBV28,TRBJ1-2,NA,NA,CACGRNNYGYTF,TGTGCCTGCGGACGTAACAACTATGGCTACACCTTC
TRBV5-1,TRBJ2-5,NA,NA,CASRLIVWEKTQYF,TGCGCCAGCAGACTGATAGTATGGGAAAAGACCCAGTACTTC
TRBV12-3/TRBV12-4,TRBJ2-7,TRBD1,once,CASSPTGTGGSCEQYF,TGTGCCAGCAGTCCTACTGGGACAGGCGGCTCCTGCGAGCAGTACTTC
TRBV9,TRBJ2-6,NA,NA,CASSVRSGAGANVLTF,TGTGCCAGCAGCGTTCGCTCGGGGGCTGGGGCCAACGTCCTGACTTTC
TRBV13,TRBJ2-7,NA,few,CASRGPDSYEQYF,TGTGCCAGCCGGGGTCCAGACTCCTACGAGCAGTACTTC
TRBV13,TRBJ2-6,TRBD1,NA,CASSGTDTSGANVLTF,TGTGCCAGCAGCGGGACAGACACTTCGGGGGCCAACGTCCTGACTTTC
TRBV29-1,TRBJ2-3,NA,NA,CSAPASLTQYF,TGCAGCGCCCCCGCTTCTCTTACGCAGTATTTT
TRBV20-1,TRBJ2-5,NA,NA,CSAWDQRETQYF,TGCAGTGCTTGGGACCAGAGAGAGACCCAGTACTTC
TRBV7-2,TRBJ2-7,NA,once,CASSLEFGWGLSQYF,TGTGCCAGCAGCTTAGAGTTTGGCTGGGGATTGTCCCAGTACTTC
TRBV15,TRBJ2-7,TRBD2,NA,CATSGRTSGGPSYEQYF,TGTGCCACCAGCGGGAGGACTAGCGGGGGGCCTTCCTACGAGCAGTACTTC
TRBV6-5,TRBJ2-3,TRBD2,few,CASSPGRGGISDTQYF,TGTGCCAGCAGTCCGGGCCGCGGGGGGATTTCAGATACGCAGTATTTT
TRBV20-1,TRBJ2-5,TRBD2,few,CSASPLAGRQETQYF,TGCAGTGCTAGTCCCCTAGCGGGACGCCAAGAGACCCAGTACTTC
TRBV7-2,TRBJ2-1,NA,once,CASRAGAYNGQFF,TGTGCCAGCAGGGCGGGGGCATACAATGGGCAGTTCTTC
TRBV12-3/TRBV12-4,TRBJ1-2,TRBD1,few,CASRRQGLYGYTF,TGTGCCAGCAGAAGACAGGGGCTTTATGGCTACACCTTC
TRBV7-2,TRBJ1-1,NA,once,CASGTGTVATEAFF,TGTGCCAGCGGAACCGGAACAGTCGCCACTGAAGCTTTCTTT
TRBV7-9,TRBJ2-5,NA,few,CASSLLVSPETQYF,TGTGCCAGCAGCTTACTAGTCTCCCCCGAGACCCAGTACTTC
TRBV5-1,TRBJ2-3,NA,NA,CASSLDAPSTDTQYF,TGCGCCAGCAGCTTGGACGCCCCTAGCACAGATACGCAGTATTTT
TRBV9,TRBJ2-3,NA,once,CASSASSDTQYF,TGTGCCAGCAGCGCATCATCAGATACGCAGTATTTT
TRBV12-5,TRBJ2-5,NA,NA,CASGLGGGGETQYF,TGTGCTAGTGGTTTAGGAGGCGGAGGGGAGACCCAGTACTTC
TRBV11-1,TRBJ1-2,NA,NA,CASSGIKRVFDGYTF,TGTGCCAGCAGCGGTATTAAGAGGGTCTTCGATGGCTACACCTTC
TRBV4-3,TRBJ2-1,TRBD2,few,CASSQAPSGAGGEQFF,TGCGCCAGCAGCCAAGCTCCTAGCGGGGCGGGGGGTGAGCAGTTCTTC
TRBV20-1,TRBJ2-7,NA,NA,CSARQYEQYF,TGCAGTGCTAGACAATACGAGCAGTACTTC
TRBV7-8,TRBJ2-2,TRBD1,NA,CASSFGGQVDTGELFF,TGTGCCAGCAGCTTCGGCGGACAGGTGGACACCGGGGAGCTGTTTTTT